A single sample is the source of the 2 T cell receptor beta chains below, sequenced in a study of control samples from healthy donors and cancer patients (TCRdb year 2020). Receptors were amplified or captured by the immunoSEQ multiplex PCR assay. The table was pulled from immuneACCESS by TCRdb, which kept in-frame rearrangements only. Such tables lose some clones; where checked, under half of the loss comes from unresolved V genes, and the rest has no known cause. This sample holds about 130,000 clones; roughly 92% were observed only once. Around 0.6% of the sample comes from the top ten. The sequenced sample was PBMCs. These receptors all stem from an elderly man with head and neck cancer.

V and J are TRBV2 and TRBJ2-1, with a weak D call TRBD2 (7 bases). The V end lost 9 bases, the J end lost 7 bases, and 16 bases lay between the germline ends. Germline-derived CDR1 and CDR2 are SNHLY and FYNNEI. The CDR3 covers 13 residues. CDR3 sequence: CASGGALGNEQFF. The CDR3 coding sequence is TGTGCCAGTGGGGGGGCCCTCGGGAATGAGCAGTTCTTC.

The genes are TRBV3-1 (or the pseudogene TRBV3-2) and TRBJ1-1; D is ambiguous. Germline CDR1 and CDR2: LGHDT and YNNKEL (reference sequence). V lost 0 bases to trimming and J lost 3 bases, with 14 bases between them. The CDR3 consists of 16 residues. The CDR3 region is CASSQDSHGVYTEAFF. DNA for the CDR3: TGTGCCAGCAGCCAAGACAGTCACGGAGTGTACACTGAAGCTTTCTTT.